These T cell receptor beta chains were read from a single sample in a study of blood T cell repertoires in COVID-19. The data were produced by immunoSEQ multiplex PCR, yet TCRdb's version contains in-frame clones alone and is incomplete. This repertoire shows around 76,000 clones, around 83% found once; its top ten account for 6.5% to 7.5%. Sequencing was carried out using peripheral blood. Every receptor here comes from a man younger than 40 with COVID-19, enrolled during active disease. CDR3s include the opening cysteine and the closing phenylalanine or tryptophan. The D gene is left open where the match is weak. Some rows mark clone size as missing; the rest say once, few, many or name a class of expanded clone.

14 | TRBJ2-1 | - | TRBV19 | - | TGTGCCAGTAGTATTGTAGCCCGGGTGGATGAGCAGTTCTTC | CASSIVARVDEQFF
15 | TRBJ2-2 | - | TRBV10-3 | TRBD1 | TGTGCCATCGGGGACAGGGTAACGAACACCGGGGAGCTGTTTTTT | CAIGDRVTNTGELFF
15 | TRBJ2-1 | - | TRBV7-2 | TRBD2 | TGTGCCAGCAGTTCTCTAGCGGGAGGCGTCAATGAGCAGTTCTTC | CASSSLAGGVNEQFF
18 | TRBJ2-3 | - | TRBV6-2/TRBV6-3 | TRBD2 | TGTGCCAGCAGCCCGCCGCGAACTCTAGCGGGAGACACCGTTACGCAGTATTTT | CASSPPRTLAGDTVTQYF
14 | TRBJ2-2 | - | TRBV2 | - | TGTGCTGTCCTCGGTCGGGTCGACACCGGGGAGCTGTTTTTT | CAVLGRVDTGELFF
14 | TRBJ1-3 | - | TRBV9 | - | TGTGCCAGCAGCGTAGCTAGTGCTGGAAACACCATATATTTT | CASSVASAGNTIYF
17 | TRBJ2-5 | - | TRBV29-1 | - | TGCAGCGTTGAAGAATTTTCGGGGGGCGCCGGTTTGGGTACCCAGTACTTC | CSVEEFSGGAGLGTQYF
13 | TRBJ2-1 | - | TRBV18 | TRBD1 | TGTGCCAGCTCGGATCAGGGGGCGGGGGAGCAGTTCTTC | CASSDQGAGEQFF
12 | TRBJ1-1 | - | TRBV11-3 | - | TGTGCCAGCAGCTTAGGCGACAGTGAAGCTTTCTTT | CASSLGDSEAFF
14 | TRBJ2-3 | few | TRBV2 | - | TGTGCCAGCAGCCGGACTTCCATAACAGATACGCAGTATTTT | CASSRTSITDTQYF
12 | TRBJ1-1 | - | TRBV5-5 | - | TGTGCCAGCAGCTTAGGAACAGGTGAAGCTTTCTTT | CASSLGTGEAFF
13 | TRBJ1-2 | - | TRBV9 | - | TGTGCCAGCAGCGTAGGGAGGAACTATGGCTACACCTTC | CASSVGRNYGYTF
13 | TRBJ1-2 | - | TRBV4-1 | - | TGCGCCAGCAGCCAAGTATATTCCTATGGCTACACCTTC | CASSQVYSYGYTF
13 | TRBJ1-1 | - | TRBV12-3/TRBV12-4 | - | TGTGCCAGCAGTTTTGAGAGGAACACTGAAGCTTTCTTT | CASSFERNTEAFF
15 | TRBJ1-6 | - | TRBV27 | - | TGTGCCAGCAGGCAAAAAGGGGGCTATAATTCACCCCTCCACTTT | CASRQKGGYNSPLHF
16 | TRBJ1-1 | few | TRBV3-1/TRBV3-2 | TRBD1 | TGTGCCAGCAGCCCACGGGACAGGGGGCTTTACGCTGAAGCTTTCTTT | CASSPRDRGLYAEAFF
16 | TRBJ2-1 | - | TRBV9 | - | TGTGCCAGCAGCCCCCGGTCTGCCCCGTCCTACAATGAGCAGTTCTTC | CASSPRSAPSYNEQFF
18 | TRBJ2-6 | - | TRBV2 | TRBD1 | TGTGCCAGCAGGGAGAAGGGACAGGGGAGCTCTGGGGCCAACGTCCTGACTTTC | CASREKGQGSSGANVLTF
15 | TRBJ2-1 | - | TRBV6-5 | TRBD1 | TGTGCCAGCAGCCCCTCTGGGACAGGGCTCAATGAGCAGTTCTTC | CASSPSGTGLNEQFF
14 | TRBJ1-5 | few | TRBV30 | TRBD1 | TGTGCCTGGAGTCTGGACAGGGTCACACAGCCCCAGCATTTT | CAWSLDRVTQPQHF
14 | TRBJ2-3 | - | TRBV29-1 | TRBD2 | TGCAGCGTCATTACTAGCGGGAGGTACGGTACGCAGTATTTT | CSVITSGRYGTQYF
16 | TRBJ2-3 | - | TRBV23-1 | TRBD2 | TGCGCCAGCAGTCAACCGACTCTAGCGGGAGTAAATACGCAGTATTTT | CASSQPTLAGVNTQYF
14 | TRBJ1-6 | - | TRBV20-1 | TRBD1 | TGCAGTGCTAGTATGGGGACAGGGTATTCACCCCTCCACTTT | CSASMGTGYSPLHF
14 | TRBJ1-5 | - | TRBV9 | - | TGTGCCAGCAGCACGGGGGACGGAAATCAGCCCCAGCATTTT | CASSTGDGNQPQHF
15 | TRBJ1-5 | - | TRBV5-5 | TRBD1 | TGTGCCAGCAGCCCCGGGACAGGGGTCCATCAGCCCCAGCATTTT | CASSPGTGVHQPQHF
13 | TRBJ1-1 | - | TRBV29-1 | - | TGCAGCGGCGGGAGGGCGTTTGGGACTGAAGCTTTCTTT | CSGGRAFGTEAFF
18 | TRBJ1-4 | - | TRBV18 | - | TGTGCCAGCTCACCACCGGCGACAGACAGTGCAACTAATGAAAAACTGTTTTTT | CASSPPATDSATNEKLFF
12 | TRBJ2-1 | - | TRBV12-3/TRBV12-4 | TRBD1 | TGTGCCAGCAGTTCAACAGGGGTGGAGCAGTTCTTC | CASSSTGVEQFF
15 | TRBJ1-1 | few | TRBV5-1 | TRBD1 | TGCGCCAGCAGCCCATTACAGGGGAAAAACACTGAAGCTTTCTTT | CASSPLQGKNTEAFF
13 | TRBJ2-5 | - | TRBV7-2 | - | TGTGCCAGGGGCTTCCGAGGGCAAGAGACCCAGTACTTC | CARGFRGQETQYF
14 | TRBJ2-1 | - | TRBV24-1 | - | TGTGCCACCAGTGGTGGTATGCCGACTGATGAGCAGTTCTTC | CATSGGMPTDEQFF
15 | TRBJ1-2 | - | TRBV28 | TRBD1 | TGTGCCGTCTGGGACAGGGGGCAGTTGGGGTATGGCTACACCTTC | CAVWDRGQLGYGYTF
15 | TRBJ1-1 | - | TRBV10-3 | TRBD1 | TGTGCCATCAGTGATACCGGACAGGGTTCTACTGAAGCTTTCTTT | CAISDTGQGSTEAFF
12 | TRBJ2-3 | - | TRBV28 | - | TGTGCCAGCAGCCCGTTCACAGATACGCAGTATTTT | CASSPFTDTQYF
17 | TRBJ2-2 | - | TRBV11-2 | TRBD1 | TGTGCCAGCAGCTTAATGCTGGGACAGGGAAACACCGGGGAGCTGTTTTTT | CASSLMLGQGNTGELFF
14 | TRBJ1-1 | - | TRBV7-9 | - | TGTGCCAGCAGCTTAGCGGGCAGGGGCCCTGAAGCTTTCTTT | CASSLAGRGPEAFF
17 | TRBJ2-3 | once | TRBV7-2 | TRBD2 | TGTGCCAGCAGCTCACAACCGGGACTAGCGGGAGGAGATACGCAGTATTTT | CASSSQPGLAGGDTQYF
16 | TRBJ2-5 | - | TRBV10-3 | TRBD2 | TGTGCCATCAGTGAGAGACTAGCGGGAGGGGTAGAGACCCAGTACTTC | CAISERLAGGVETQYF
13 | TRBJ1-2 | once | TRBV7-8 | - | TGTGCCAGCAGCTTAGAACAGGGCGGGGGCTACACCTTC | CASSLEQGGGYTF
15 | TRBJ2-1 | once | TRBV4-2 | TRBD2 | TGTGCCAGCAGCCAAGCTGGGGCTAGCGGTGGCGAGCAGTTCTTC | CASSQAGASGGEQFF
14 | TRBJ1-1 | - | TRBV3-1/TRBV3-2 | - | TGTGCCAGCAGCCAAGGAGGTCAGAACACTGAAGCTTTCTTT | CASSQGGQNTEAFF
15 | TRBJ1-3 | once | TRBV29-1 | - | TGCAGCGTTGAAACTATAACGACAGTGGGAAACACCATATATTTT | CSVETITTVGNTIYF
17 | TRBJ1-3 | - | TRBV5-1 | TRBD1 | TGCGCCAGCAGCCCCGGGGACAGGGTTTCCTCTGGAAACACCATATATTTT | CASSPGDRVSSGNTIYF
14 | TRBJ1-5 | - | TRBV28 | TRBD1 | TGTGCCAGCAGCCGGGACAGGGGGAATCAGCCCCAGCATTTT | CASSRDRGNQPQHF
15 | TRBJ2-2 | - | TRBV30 | - | TGTGCCTGGAGTGTCCCCGGGTTGGGCACCGGGGAGCTGTTTTTT | CAWSVPGLGTGELFF
16 | TRBJ2-1 | - | TRBV27 | TRBD1 | TGTGCCAGCAGACTGAGGGGGACAGGGGTATTTCGGGATTTTTTCTTC | CASRLRGTGVFRDFFF
16 | TRBJ1-2 | few | TRBV5-1 | - | TGCGCCAGCAGGGAGGCATCGGGCAGGGGAAACTATGGCTACACCTTC | CASREASGRGNYGYTF
12 | TRBJ1-5 | - | TRBV19 | - | TGTGCCAGTAGTATAGTTGGCCAGCCCCAGCATTTT | CASSIVGQPQHF
16 | TRBJ1-4 | - | TRBV7-9 | - | TGTGCCAGCAGCTTTGGCGGATCTAGGGGAAAGGGGCAACTGTTTTTT | CASSFGGSRGKGQLFF
13 | TRBJ2-1 | - | TRBV12-3/TRBV12-4 | - | TGTGCCAGCAATCCCGGCGGGCGGAATGAGCAGTTCTTC | CASNPGGRNEQFF
14 | TRBJ1-2 | - | TRBV28 | - | TGTGCCAGCAGTTTGATCGCAGGGAACTATGGCTACACCTTC | CASSLIAGNYGYTF
14 | TRBJ2-7 | - | TRBV9 | - | TGTGCCAGCAGCGCCAATAGGGGGAGCGACGAGCAGTACTTC | CASSANRGSDEQYF
14 | TRBJ1-2 | few | TRBV3-1/TRBV3-2 | TRBD1 | TGTGCCAGCAGCCCTCGACAGGGTTCCTATGGCTACACCTTC | CASSPRQGSYGYTF
13 | TRBJ1-2 | - | TRBV5-5 | - | TGTGCCAGCAGCTTGGTCGGGAACTTCGGCTACACCTTC | CASSLVGNFGYTF
17 | TRBJ2-7 | - | TRBV6-2/TRBV6-3 | TRBD2 | TGTGCCAGCAGTTCGAGCCGGATAGCGGGGCGCTCCTACGAGCAGTACTTC | CASSSSRIAGRSYEQYF
17 | TRBJ2-1 | many | TRBV5-4 | TRBD1 | TGTGCCAGCAGCCGGGGACAGGGAGCCCTGGGGCACAATGAGCAGTTCTTC | CASSRGQGALGHNEQFF
16 | TRBJ2-2 | - | TRBV4-1 | TRBD2 | TGCGCCAGCAGCCAAGACGGACTAGCGAACACCGGGGAGCTGTTTTTT | CASSQDGLANTGELFF